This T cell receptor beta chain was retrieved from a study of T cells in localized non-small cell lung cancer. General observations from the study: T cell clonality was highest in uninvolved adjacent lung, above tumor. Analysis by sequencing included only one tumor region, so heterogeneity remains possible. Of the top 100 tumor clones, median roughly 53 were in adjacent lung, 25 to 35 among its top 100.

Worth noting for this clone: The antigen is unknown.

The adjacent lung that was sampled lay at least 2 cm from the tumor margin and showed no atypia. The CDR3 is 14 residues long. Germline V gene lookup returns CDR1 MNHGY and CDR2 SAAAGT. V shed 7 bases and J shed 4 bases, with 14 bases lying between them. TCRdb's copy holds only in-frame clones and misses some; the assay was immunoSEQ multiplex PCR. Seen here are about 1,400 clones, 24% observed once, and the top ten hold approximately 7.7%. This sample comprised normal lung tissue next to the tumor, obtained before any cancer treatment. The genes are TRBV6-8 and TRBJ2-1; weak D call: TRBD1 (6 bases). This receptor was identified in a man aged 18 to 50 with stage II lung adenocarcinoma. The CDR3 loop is CASTKYRVYNEQFF. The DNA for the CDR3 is TGTGCCAGCACTAAATACAGGGTTTACAATGAGCAGTTCTTC.